A single sample is the source of the 24 T cell receptor beta chains below, sequenced in a study of blood T cell repertoires in COVID-19. Sequencing used immunoSEQ multiplex PCR; TCRdb keeps in-frame clones, though not all of them. This table has 260,000 or so clones, approximately 85% appearing once. The sequenced sample was peripheral blood. The receptors originated from a woman in her seventies with acute or convalescent COVID-19.

The V and J genes are TRBV5-8 and TRBJ1-4, with D uncertain. The V gene lost 2 bases and the J gene lost 2 bases, with 7 bases spanning the gap. The CDR3 totals 14 residues. The germline gives CDR1 SGHTS, CDR2 YDEGEE. The CDR3 reads CASSFGHTNEKLFF. CDR3 bases: TGTGCCAGCAGCTTTGGGCATACTAATGAAAAACTGTTTTTT.

This clone was seen just once. The rearrangement joins TRBV6-5 to TRBJ2-3; no definite D call. There are 14 residues in the CDR3. Germline V lookup: CDR1 MNHEY, CDR2 SVGAGI. V gave up 5 bases and J gave up 0 bases, with 9 bases separating them. CDR3 residues: CASSPSGSTDTQYF. For the CDR3, the DNA is TGTGCCAGCAGTCCGTCCGGTAGCACAGATACGCAGTATTTT.

V gene TRBV19 combines with J gene TRBJ1-2, with 8 bases that match TRBD1. This CDR3 region has 15 residues. V dropped 3 bases and J dropped 4; count of bases not matched to a gene: 7. Germline assignment: CDR1 LNHDA and CDR2 SQIVND (reference sequence). The CDR3 sequence is CASSIETTGAYGYTF. The CDR3 nucleotides are TGTGCCAGTAGTATCGAAACGACAGGGGCCTATGGCTACACCTTC. The full variable domain, completed using reference TRBV19 and TRBJ1-2, is DGGITQSPKYLFRKEGQNVTLSCEQNLNHDAMYWYRQDPGQGLRLIYYSQIVNDFQKGDIAEGYSVSREKKESFPLTVTSAQKNPTAFYLCASSIETTGAYGYTFGSGTRLTVV.

This rearrangement joins TRBV9 to TRBJ1-1; possibly TRBD1 for D (5 bases). The V gene's germline CDR1 is SGDLS and CDR2 YYNGEE. The CDR3 extends over 15 amino acids. Trimming shortened V by 4 bases and J by 3 bases, and 16 bases separated the two germline ends. The CDR3 reads CASSMGQGWDTEAFF. CDR3 in DNA: TGTGCCAGCAGCATGGGGCAGGGATGGGACACTGAAGCTTTCTTT.

Many counts were recorded for this clone. The chain has TRBV10-1 and TRBJ1-1, with 8 bases lining up with TRBD1. Per germline, CDR1 WNHNN and CDR2 SYGVQD (reference sequence). The CDR3 spans 14 residues. V was clipped by 6 bases and J by 0 bases; unmatched bases: 3. This CDR3 is CASSDRGLNTEAFF. In nucleotides, the CDR3 is TGCGCCAGCAGCGACAGGGGTTTGAACACTGAAGCTTTCTTT.

The V call is TRBV28, the J call TRBJ1-5; 7 nucleotides agree with TRBD1. Germline V gene lookup returns CDR1 MDHEN and CDR2 SYDVKM. The CDR3 covers 14 residues. Trimming at V came to 4 bases and at J to 3 bases, leaving 3 bases not matched to a gene. The CDR3 DNA reads TGTGCCAGCAGTTCGGGACAGCTCAATCAGCCCCAGCATTTT. It yields the protein CASSSGQLNQPQHF. Supplemented by reference TRBV28 and TRBJ1-5, the full variable domain reads DVKVTQSSRYLVKRTGEKVFLECVQDMDHENMFWYRQDPGLGLRLIYFSYDVKMKEKGDIPEGYSVSREKKERFSLILESASTNQTSMYLCASSSGQLNQPQHFGDGTRLSIL.

V is TRBV9 and J is TRBJ2-3; tentatively, D is TRBD2 (5 bases). The CDR3 extends over 15 amino acids. Germline V gene data show CDR1 as SGDLS and CDR2 as YYNGEE. V was shortened by 0 bases and J by 3 bases, with 11 bases between the two germline ends. CDR3: CASSVALSGTDTQYF. Written as DNA, the CDR3 is TGTGCCAGCAGCGTAGCTCTTTCGGGGACAGATACGCAGTATTTT. Full variable domain (outside the CDR3, taken from reference TRBV9 and TRBJ2-3): DSGVTQTPKHLITATGQRVTLRCSPRSGDLSVYWYQQSLDQGLQFLIQYYNGEERAKGNILERFSAQQFPDLHSELNLSSLELGDSALYFCASSVALSGTDTQYFGPGTRLTVL.

This chain links TRBV24-1 with TRBJ2-1; 7 nucleotides align to TRBD2. Germline CDR1 reads KGHDR; CDR2 reads SFDVKD. Trimming cost V 2 bases and J 11 bases; bases outside gene matches: 2. The CDR3 consists of 12 residues. Written as DNA, the CDR3 is TGTGCCACCAGTGATTCGGGGGGTAAGCAGTTCTTC. This translates into CATSDSGGKQFF.

V is TRBV19 and J is TRBJ1-2; 8 nucleotides agree with TRBD1. The CDR3 extends over 15 amino acids. CDR1 is LNHDA, CDR2 SQIVND, per germline (reference sequence). Trimming removed 5 bases from V and 3 bases from J; junction bases left unmatched: 8. This CDR3 reads CASSFRGTGYYGYTF. The CDR3 region has the DNA TGTGCCAGTAGTTTCCGAGGGACAGGATACTATGGCTACACCTTC.

Turning to this clone: Other DNA sequences of this sample code for an identical CDR3. The chain employs TRBV7-9 and TRBJ2-2, with D unresolved. V was pared by 5 bases and J by 5 bases, with 6 bases between. Germline loops: CDR1 SEHNR, CDR2 FQNEAQ (reference sequence). The CDR3 length is 12 residues. The CDR3: CASSPSTGELFF. DNA for the CDR3: TGTGCCAGCAGCCCCAGTACCGGGGAGCTGTTTTTT.

This clone was seen once. This chain joins TRBV6-4 and TRBJ1-2; TRBD1 is a possible D gene (5 bases). Germline V gives CDR1 MRHNA, CDR2 SNTAGT. Trimming removed 2 bases at V and 7 bases at J, with 14 bases between. The CDR3 covers 14 residues. The CDR3 sequence: CASSDPGETTGYTF. CDR3 coding DNA: TGTGCCAGCAGTGACCCGGGGGAAACGACTGGCTACACCTTC.

This chain joins TRBV18 and TRBJ1-2; D ambiguous. CDR1 and CDR2 (germline): KGHSH, LQKENI. V lost 3 bases, J lost 1 base, and 15 bases lay in between. The CDR3 totals 16 residues. CDR3 sequence (DNA): TGTGCCAGCTCACCGGGGAGCTTCGCTGTTAACTATGGCTACACCTTC. This sequence encodes CASSPGSFAVNYGYTF.

J is TRBJ2-3 and V is TRBV13; 10 nucleotides line up with TRBD1. This CDR3 comprises 17 residues. Germline V gene data show CDR1 as PRHDT and CDR2 as FYEKMQ (reference sequence). V was pared by 3 bases and J by 2 bases, with 8 bases of the junction left unmatched. The CDR3 region has the DNA TGTGCCAGCAGCTTCGTATGGACAGGGGGTTACACAGATACGCAGTATTTT. This sequence encodes CASSFVWTGGYTDTQYF.

This sequence joins TRBV15 and TRBJ1-1; TRBD1 aligns across 8 bases. Germline V gives CDR1 LNHNV, CDR2 YYDKDF (reference sequence). Unmatched junction bases numbered 6, after V lost 5 bases and J lost 4 bases. The CDR3 totals 14 residues. CDR3 DNA sequence: TGTGCCACCAGCGGACAGGGATTTTCCACTGAAGCTTTCTTT. It translates to CATSGQGFSTEAFF.

This clone was detected once. Written as DNA, the CDR3 is TGCAGCGTTGGTGGGGGCGCGGGTTCACCCCTCCACTTT. Translated, it gives CSVGGGAGSPLHF. This sequence joins TRBV29-1 and TRBJ1-6, with D possibly being TRBD1 (6 bases). The CDR3 covers 13 residues. Trimming took 4 bases from V and 9 from J, leaving 13 bases between them. Germline V gene lookup returns CDR1 SQVTM and CDR2 ANQGSEA.

The chain combines TRBV5-1 with TRBJ1-1, with a weak D call TRBD1 (5 bases). Germline CDR1 and CDR2: SGHRS and YFSETQ. V lost 3 bases, J lost 5 bases, and 14 bases lay in between. The CDR3 is 14 amino acids. The CDR3 bases are TGCGCCAGCAGCTCCCCGGGCGGGGGGACTGAAGCTTTCTTT. Amino acid sequence: CASSSPGGGTEAFF.

V gene TRBV18 combines with J gene TRBJ1-3; D call uncertain. The CDR3 loop spans 17 amino acids. Germline values: CDR1 KGHSH, CDR2 LQKENI. The V end was cut by 1 base, the J end by 0 bases, with 13 bases between. In DNA, the CDR3 is TGTGCCAGCTCACCACTTGAGGTGGGAGTCTCTGGAAACACCATATATTTT. As protein: CASSPLEVGVSGNTIYF.

Written as DNA, the CDR3 is TGTGCCAGCTTCGGGACAGGGAACCATCAGCCCCAGCATTTT. Translated, it gives CASFGTGNHQPQHF. V and J are TRBV6-5 and TRBJ1-5; 9 bases are a match to TRBD1. CDR1 and CDR2 (germline): MNHEY, SVGAGI. The CDR3 has 14 residues. Trimming at V came to 8 bases and at J to 5 bases, leaving 7 bases not matched to a gene.

V is TRBV10-2 and J is TRBJ1-1; 7 bases map to TRBD1. The V segment lost 5 bases and the J segment 4 bases; nucleotides outside the gene matches: 10. CDR1 is WSHSY, CDR2 SAAADI, per germline. The CDR3 runs to 15 residues. Here the CDR3 reads CASSSVPGQSTEAFF. CDR3 in DNA: TGCGCCAGCAGTAGTGTCCCGGGACAGTCCACTGAAGCTTTCTTT.

The chain links TRBV14 to TRBJ1-2, with 7 bases that match TRBD1. J gave up 9 bases and V 5 bases, and 9 bases lay outside the gene matches. The CDR3 consists of 13 residues. Germline assignment: CDR1 SGHDN and CDR2 FVKESK. This chain's CDR3 is CASSDTGVGRYTF. The CDR3 DNA reads TGTGCCAGCAGCGATACAGGGGTTGGTCGCTACACCTTC.

The chain links TRBV18 to TRBJ2-5; D perhaps matches TRBD2 (5 bases). The V and J ends lost 5 bases and 3 bases respectively, with 16 bases between them. This CDR3 spans 15 amino acids. From germline, CDR1 is KGHSH and CDR2 LQKENI. The CDR3 DNA sequence: TGTGCCAGCTCATCCGGGGTTTTGGAGAAAGAGACCCAGTACTTC. It is translated as CASSSGVLEKETQYF.

The V gene is TRBV6-1, the J gene TRBJ1-5; perhaps TRBD1 as D (6 bases). The V end lost 0 bases, the J end lost 2 bases, and 8 bases lay between the germline ends. This CDR3 contains 15 residues. The germline V gene has CDR1 MNHNS and CDR2 SASEGT. CDR3 amino acids: CASSEAGAGNQPQHF. The CDR3, as DNA: TGTGCCAGCAGTGAAGCGGGGGCGGGCAATCAGCCCCAGCATTTT.

This chain connects TRBV20-1 to TRBJ2-7; 10 bases line up with TRBD2. This CDR3 region has 15 residues. V shed 3 bases and J 3 bases; nucleotides not matched to a gene: 8. CDR1 and CDR2 (germline): DFQATT, SNEGSKA (reference sequence). This chain's CDR3 is CSASGALAGVYEQYF. CDR3 bases: TGCAGTGCTAGTGGGGCGCTAGCGGGAGTCTACGAGCAGTACTTC.

V gene TRBV11-2 combines with J gene TRBJ2-1, with D perhaps TRBD2 (5 bases). V lost 1 base and J lost 2, with 9 bases in between. Germline CDR1 is SGHAT and CDR2 is FQNNGV. The CDR3 loop spans 15 amino acids. The CDR3 bases are TGTGCCAGCAGCTTAGGGCTAGCTGCCTACAATGAGCAGTTCTTC. It is translated as CASSLGLAAYNEQFF. Supplemented by reference TRBV11-2 and TRBJ2-1, the full variable domain reads EAGVAQSPRYKIIEKRQSVAFWCNPISGHATLYWYQQILGQGPKLLIQFQNNGVVDDSQLPKDRFSAERLKGVDSTLKIQPAKLEDSAVYLCASSLGLAAYNEQFFGPGTRLTVL.